Each of the 31 T cell receptor beta chains below was sequenced from the same sample in a study of shared clonotypes between healthy human individuals. Repertoires were generated with immunoSEQ multiplex PCR, while TCRdb's copy carries only in-frame clones and drops some. Among about 2.5 million clones listed, 80% to 95% were seen once. Sequenced: naive CD4+ T cells from PBMCs. Subset noted: CD45RA+ positively selected. These receptors were collected from a man younger than 35 in good health. Some clones in this sample may be carry-over from other donors' samples.

The chain carries TRBV28 and TRBJ2-3, with 9 nucleotides matching TRBD2. The CDR3 contains 15 residues. Trimming cost V 5 bases and J 4 bases; bases outside gene matches: 7. The germline V gene encodes CDR1 MDHEN and CDR2 SYDVKM. CDR3 amino acids: CASSRSGRGSDTQYF. The CDR3 nucleotides read TGTGCCAGCAGTCGTAGCGGGAGAGGTTCAGATACGCAGTATTTT.

The CDR3 nucleotides read TGTGCCAGCAGCTTAGGCCGGGACTCGAGCACAGATACGCAGTATTTT. It is translated as CASSLGRDSSTDTQYF. The V and J genes are TRBV11-3 and TRBJ2-3; tentatively, D is TRBD2 (6 bases). The CDR3 is 16 amino acids. Germline-derived CDR1 and CDR2 are SGHNT and YENEEA. V was clipped by 1 base and J by 0 bases, with 11 bases between them.

V is TRBV15 and J is TRBJ1-2; 9 bases are a match to TRBD1. The J segment lost 1 base and the V segment lost 1 base, leaving 4 bases of the junction unmatched. CDR1 LNHNV and CDR2 YYDKDF come from the germline V gene (reference sequence). The CDR3 loop spans 16 amino acids. Written as DNA, the CDR3 is TGTGCCACCAGCAGAGGGGGGGACAGGGTTAACTATGGCTACACCTTC. As protein: CATSRGGDRVNYGYTF.

V gene TRBV29-1 combines with J gene TRBJ2-5; TRBD2 matches 9 bases. The assigned J gene may be wrong: the sequence end matches TRBJ2-7 better. The CDR3 length is 14 residues. The germline CDR1 and CDR2 sequences are SQVTM and ANQGSEA. The CDR3 coding sequence is TGCAGCCTGTTAGCGGGAGTGATAACCTACGAGCAGTACTTC. Its protein is CSLLAGVITYEQYF.

Here the CDR3 reads CASSAGAADYEQYF. CDR3 in DNA: TGTGCCAGCAGCGCGGGAGCGGCGGACTACGAGCAGTACTTC. V and J are TRBV9 and TRBJ2-7, with D maybe TRBD2 (6 bases). CDR1 and CDR2 from the germline V gene are SGDLS and YYNGEE. CDR3 length: 14 amino acids. V lost 3 bases and J lost 3, with 13 bases in between. The full variable domain, its missing parts supplied by reference TRBV9 and TRBJ2-7, is DSGVTQTPKHLITATGQRVTLRCSPRSGDLSVYWYQQSLDQGLQFLIQYYNGEERAKGNILERFSAQQFPDLHSELNLSSLELGDSALYFCASSAGAADYEQYFGPGTRLTVT.

This clone was recorded only once. The chain recombines TRBV5-1 with TRBJ1-1; a possible D gene is TRBD1 (6 bases). This CDR3 is built from 16 residues. Germline V lookup: CDR1 SGHRS, CDR2 YFSETQ. Trimming removed 1 base at V and 4 bases at J, with 17 bases between. CDR3 sequence reads: CASSLTPSGGGTEAFF. DNA of the CDR3: TGCGCCAGCAGCTTGACCCCGTCGGGGGGCGGCACTGAAGCTTTCTTT.

This rearrangement joins TRBV14 to TRBJ2-5; D unclear. The CDR3 is made up of 17 amino acids. CDR1 and CDR2 from the germline V gene are SGHDN and FVKESK. V gave up 0 bases and J gave up 5 bases, with 19 bases separating them. DNA for the CDR3: TGTGCCAGCAGCCAAGATGGGTTTACGGGCAGGTGGGAGACCCAGTACTTC. Translated, it gives CASSQDGFTGRWETQYF. Complete variable domain (other parts from reference TRBV14 and TRBJ2-5): EAGVTQFPSHSVIEKGQTVTLRCDPISGHDNLYWYRRVMGKEIKFLLHFVKESKQDESGMPNNRFLAERTGGTYSTLKVQPAELEDSGVYFCASSQDGFTGRWETQYFGPGTRLLVL.

This chain uses TRBV6-6 with TRBJ2-7, with 10 bases matching TRBD1. Germline CDR1 and CDR2: MNHNY and SVGAGI (reference sequence). Germline trimming cut 0 bases from V and 6 bases from J; bases unmatched to any gene: 5. The CDR3 is 15 amino acids. The CDR3 loop reads CASSYSRQGAIEQYF. The DNA for the CDR3 is TGTGCCAGCAGTTACTCGAGACAGGGGGCGATCGAGCAGTACTTC.

The chain has TRBV5-1 and TRBJ2-2; no reliable D call. This CDR3 has 11 amino acids. V lost 6 bases, J lost 5 bases, and 5 bases lay in between. Germline V lookup: CDR1 SGHRS, CDR2 YFSETQ. CDR3 nucleotide sequence: TGCGCCAGCACCATTACCGGGGAGCTGTTTTTT. It codes for CASTITGELFF.

J is TRBJ2-7 and V is TRBV10-3; D might be TRBD1 or TRBD2, each matching 6 bases. V lost 10 bases and J 6 bases, leaving 25 bases between the germline ends. Looked up from germline, CDR1 is ENHRY and CDR2 is SYGVKD. The CDR3 extends over 15 amino acids. The CDR3 spells CATMPTTGADSEQYF. The CDR3, as DNA: TGTGCCACCATGCCGACGACGGGGGCCGATTCCGAGCAGTACTTC.

The chain recombines TRBV6-6 with TRBJ2-2; TRBD2 agrees at 8 bases. In germline, CDR1 is MNHNY, CDR2 SVGAGI (reference sequence). The CDR3 runs to 15 residues. The V and J ends lost 10 bases and 6 bases, in that order; junction bases with no gene match: 13. This CDR3 reads CATRTSGSPSGELFF. The CDR3 coding sequence is TGTGCCACCCGAACCAGCGGGAGTCCGTCCGGGGAGCTGTTTTTT.

The chain is built from TRBV28 and TRBJ2-7; TRBD1 matches 8 bases. This CDR3 has 15 residues. In germline, CDR1 is MDHEN, CDR2 SYDVKM. V shed 7 bases and J 0 bases; nucleotides not matched to a gene: 8. In DNA, the CDR3 is TGTGCCAGCACCGTGAGACAGGGGAGCTCCTACGAGCAGTACTTC. Amino acid sequence: CASTVRQGSSYEQYF.

This chain connects TRBV6-6 to TRBJ2-1; tentative D call: TRBD1 (5 bases). The V gene's germline CDR1 is MNHNY and CDR2 SVGAGI (reference sequence). Trimming shortened V by 2 bases and J by 9 bases, and 14 bases separated the two germline ends. This CDR3 has 14 amino acids. The CDR3 spells CASSYGAAVGEQFF. CDR3 in DNA: TGTGCCAGCAGTTACGGGGCGGCTGTCGGTGAGCAGTTCTTC.

In its sample, this clone was seen once. This specimen includes other DNA sequences encoding the same CDR3. The gene calls are TRBV28 and TRBJ2-7; D is unclear. This CDR3 spans 11 amino acids. Between the trimmed V and J ends, which lost 4 bases and 4 bases, there was a span of 5 bases. Germline V gives CDR1 MDHEN, CDR2 SYDVKM. CDR3: CASSSLYEQYF. The CDR3 DNA follows: TGTGCCAGCAGTTCACTATACGAGCAGTACTTC.

The V call is TRBV7-9, the J call TRBJ2-4, with D unresolved. Deletions cut 4 bases from V and 3 bases from J, with 19 bases between. The CDR3 consists of 17 residues. CDR1 is SEHNR and CDR2 is FQNEAQ in the germline V gene (reference sequence). CDR3 sequence reads: CASSSPGLSKGKNIQYF. DNA of the CDR3: TGTGCCAGCAGCTCCCCTGGGCTATCGAAGGGCAAAAACATTCAGTACTTC. Filled out from reference TRBV7-9 and TRBJ2-4, the complete variable domain reads DTGVSQNPRHKITKRGQNVTFRCDPISEHNRLYWYRQTLGQGPEFLTYFQNEAQLEKSRLLSDRFSAERPKGSFSTLEIQRTEQGDSAMYLCASSSPGLSKGKNIQYFGAGTRLSVL.

As for this clone: The sample carries other DNA sequences with the same CDR3. This chain connects TRBV19 to TRBJ1-5; no reliable D call. This CDR3 has 12 amino acids. Trimming pared 3 bases from V and 6 bases from J, leaving 6 bases between. Germline loops: CDR1 LNHDA, CDR2 SQIVND (reference sequence). This CDR3 is CASSILGQPQHF. The CDR3, as DNA: TGTGCCAGTAGTATTCTCGGTCAGCCCCAGCATTTT.

The chain links TRBV7-2 to TRBJ2-3; D gene ambiguous. Germline V gene lookup returns CDR1 SGHTA and CDR2 FQGNSA. V lost 6 bases and J lost 0, with 13 bases in between. The length of the CDR3 is 15 residues. The CDR3 coding sequence is TGTGCCAGCAGTAGAGAACTTCGGAGCACAGATACGCAGTATTTT. Translating it yields CASSRELRSTDTQYF.

The V gene is TRBV6-5, the J gene TRBJ1-2, with TRBD1 matching over 8 bases. The CDR3 consists of 13 residues. Germline V lookup: CDR1 MNHEY, CDR2 SVGAGI. V was clipped by 5 bases and J by 9 bases; unmatched bases: 8. Here the CDR3 reads CASSPIGQGRYTF. The CDR3 nucleotides are TGTGCCAGCAGTCCAATCGGACAGGGCCGCTACACCTTC.

The chain uses TRBV10-1 and TRBJ2-1; 13 positions match TRBD2. V shed 5 bases and J 7 bases; nucleotides not matched to a gene: 5. The CDR3 consists of 15 residues. Germline lookup yields CDR1 WNHNN and CDR2 SYGVQD (reference sequence). The CDR3 is CASSWTSGSMNEQFF. The CDR3, as DNA: TGCGCCAGCAGTTGGACTAGCGGGAGTATGAATGAGCAGTTCTTC.

This rearrangement joins TRBV9 to TRBJ2-5; D remains unclear. Germline V gives CDR1 SGDLS, CDR2 YYNGEE. The CDR3 has 14 amino acids. Trimming pared 0 bases from V and 1 base from J, leaving 7 bases between. The CDR3 DNA reads as TGTGCCAGCAGCGTAGGTGTCGCCCAAGAGACCCAGTACTTC. It encodes CASSVGVAQETQYF.

This chain links TRBV12-5 with TRBJ2-2; no firm D call. Germline V gene lookup returns CDR1 LGHNT and CDR2 FRNRAP. The CDR3 totals 11 residues. V lost 3 bases and J lost 8, with 4 bases in between. CDR3 nucleotide sequence: TGTGCTAGTGGTTTTAAAGGGGAGCTGTTTTTT. This codes for CASGFKGELFF.

This clone was picked up one time. Other DNA sequences in the sample encode the same CDR3. The CDR3: CASSPGQNQPQHF. DNA of the CDR3: TGTGCCAGCTCACCAGGACAAAATCAGCCCCAGCATTTT. J is TRBJ1-5 and V is TRBV18; TRBD1 is a possible D gene (5 bases). Germline CDR1 and CDR2: KGHSH and LQKENI. The CDR3 totals 13 residues. V gave up 2 bases and J gave up 4 bases, with 6 bases separating them. The full variable domain, with the rest looked up from reference TRBV18 and TRBJ1-5, is NAGVMQNPRHLVRRRGQEARLRCSPMKGHSHVYWYRQLPEEGLKFMVYLQKENIIDESGMPKERFSAEFPKEGPSILRIQQVVRGDSAAYFCASSPGQNQPQHFGDGTRLSIL.

The chain combines TRBV25-1 with TRBJ2-2, with TRBD1 matching over 8 bases. CDR1 and CDR2 from the germline V gene are MGHDK and SYGVNS. V dropped 4 bases and J dropped 1; count of bases not matched to a gene: 5. The CDR3 sequence is 16 residues long. CDR3 in amino acids: CASSVGQGLNTGELFF. The CDR3 DNA is TGTGCCAGCAGTGTCGGACAGGGTTTGAACACCGGGGAGCTGTTTTTT.

This rearrangement joins TRBV4-3 to TRBJ1-2; D is uncertain. This CDR3 region has 14 residues. The V end lost 0 bases, the J end lost 4 bases, and 9 bases lay between the germline ends. Germline CDR1 is LGHNA and CDR2 is YSLEER. CDR3 loop: CASSQDLTAYGYTF. In DNA form, the CDR3 reads TGCGCCAGCAGCCAAGATTTAACGGCCTATGGCTACACCTTC.

The rearrangement joins TRBV9 to TRBJ2-3; D may correspond to TRBD1 or TRBD2 (5 bases each). CDR1 and CDR2 from the germline V gene are SGDLS and YYNGEE. The CDR3 has 14 residues. V lost 8 bases, J lost 0 bases, and 13 bases lay in between. This chain's CDR3 is CASGTRSSTDTQYF. In DNA form, the CDR3 reads TGTGCCAGTGGGACCCGTTCTAGCACAGATACGCAGTATTTT.

The chain combines TRBV19 with TRBJ2-1; D uncertain. Trimming removed 5 bases at V and 9 bases at J, with 14 bases between. The CDR3 contains 13 residues. CDR1 is LNHDA, CDR2 SQIVND, per germline (reference sequence). The CDR3 is CASSARTGSEQFF. CDR3 DNA: TGTGCCAGTAGTGCCCGGACGGGCTCTGAGCAGTTCTTC.

The chain employs TRBV7-2 and TRBJ2-1; D might be TRBD1 or TRBD2, each matching 5 bases. This CDR3 has 14 amino acids. Trimming left V 1 base short and J 4 bases short, with 8 bases between. Germline V gene data show CDR1 as SGHTA and CDR2 as FQGNSA. The DNA for the CDR3 is TGTGCCAGCAGCTTAGAAGGGACGTACAATGAGCAGTTCTTC. It translates to CASSLEGTYNEQFF.

The chain has TRBV29-1 and TRBJ1-2; D perhaps matches TRBD1 (6 bases). From germline, CDR1 is SQVTM and CDR2 ANQGSEA. The CDR3 covers 15 residues. Deletions cut 1 base from V and 2 bases from J, with 14 bases between. The CDR3 nucleotides read TGCAGCGTTGAAGTTGCAGGGGCTGGGAACTATGGCTACACCTTC. It translates to CSVEVAGAGNYGYTF.

V gene TRBV7-9 combines with J gene TRBJ1-1; 8 bases align to TRBD1. CDR1 is SEHNR and CDR2 is FQNEAQ in the germline V gene (reference sequence). This CDR3 has 16 amino acids. V shed 5 bases and J 4 bases; nucleotides not matched to a gene: 12. CDR3 in amino acids: CASSPLRSQGATEAFF. The CDR3 nucleotides are TGTGCCAGCAGCCCTCTAAGGAGTCAGGGGGCCACTGAAGCTTTCTTT. Filled out from reference TRBV7-9 and TRBJ1-1, the complete variable domain reads DTGVSQNPRHKITKRGQNVTFRCDPISEHNRLYWYRQTLGQGPEFLTYFQNEAQLEKSRLLSDRFSAERPKGSFSTLEIQRTEQGDSAMYLCASSPLRSQGATEAFFGQGTRLTVV.

A note on this clone: In the same sample, other DNA sequences code for this CDR3. The chain links TRBV5-1 to TRBJ1-1; the match to TRBD1 covers 8 bases. V lost 0 bases to trimming and J lost 4 bases; unmatched junction nucleotides: 2. This CDR3 is 14 amino acids long. Per germline, CDR1 SGHRS and CDR2 YFSETQ. CDR3 sequence reads: CASSLGDRGTEAFF. Written as DNA, the CDR3 is TGCGCCAGCAGCTTGGGCGACAGGGGCACTGAAGCTTTCTTT.

The rearrangement joins TRBV28 to TRBJ1-1; possibly TRBD1 for D (6 bases). CDR1 and CDR2 (germline): MDHEN, SYDVKM. Trimming took 5 bases from V and 10 from J, leaving 17 bases between them. This CDR3 region has 13 residues. CDR3: CASSVEQGQGAFF. In DNA, the CDR3 is TGTGCCAGCAGTGTTGAACAGGGCCAGGGAGCTTTCTTT. Variable domain in full (rest from reference TRBV28 and TRBJ1-1): DVKVTQSSRYLVKRTGEKVFLECVQDMDHENMFWYRQDPGLGLRLIYFSYDVKMKEKGDIPEGYSVSREKKERFSLILESASTNQTSMYLCASSVEQGQGAFFGQGTRLTVV.